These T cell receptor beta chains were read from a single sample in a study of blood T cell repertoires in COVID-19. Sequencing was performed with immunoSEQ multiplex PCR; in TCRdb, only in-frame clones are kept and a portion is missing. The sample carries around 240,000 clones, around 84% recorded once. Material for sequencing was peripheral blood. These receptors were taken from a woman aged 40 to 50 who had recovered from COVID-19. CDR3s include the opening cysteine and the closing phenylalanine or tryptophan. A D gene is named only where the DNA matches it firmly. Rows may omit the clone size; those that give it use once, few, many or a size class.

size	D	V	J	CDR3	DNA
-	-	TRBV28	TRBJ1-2	CASSWFTVNYGYTF	TGTGCCAGCAGTTGGTTCACGGTAAACTATGGCTACACCTTC
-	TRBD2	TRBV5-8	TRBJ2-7	CASSNPGGEQYF	TGTGCCAGCAGCAATCCGGGAGGGGAGCAGTACTTC
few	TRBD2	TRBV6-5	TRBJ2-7	CASRGTTTEGEQYF	TGTGCCAGCAGGGGGACTACCACAGAAGGAGAGCAGTACTTC
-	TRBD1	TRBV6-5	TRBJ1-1	CASSPTGVGTEAFF	TGTGCCAGCAGTCCTACAGGGGTGGGCACTGAAGCTTTCTTT
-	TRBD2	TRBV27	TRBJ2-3	CASSGLAGWSTDTQYF	TGTGCCAGCAGCGGACTAGCGGGGTGGAGCACAGATACGCAGTATTTT
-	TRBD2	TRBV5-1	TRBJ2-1	CASSLASGALNEQFF	TGCGCCAGCAGCTTGGCTAGCGGGGCCCTCAATGAGCAGTTCTTC
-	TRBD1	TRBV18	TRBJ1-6	CASSLGQDNSPLHF	TGTGCCAGCTCACTTGGACAGGATAATTCACCCCTCCACTTT
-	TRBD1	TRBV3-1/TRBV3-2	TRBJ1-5	CASSVGTESYRGNQPQHF	TGTGCCAGCAGCGTTGGGACAGAATCCTATAGAGGCAATCAGCCCCAGCATTTT
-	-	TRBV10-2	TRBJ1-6	CASSDRFGNSPLHF	TGCGCCAGCAGTGACAGGTTTGGAAATTCACCCCTCCACTTT
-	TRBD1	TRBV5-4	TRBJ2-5	CASSSEKQGGETQYF	TGTGCCAGCAGCTCCGAGAAACAGGGGGGAGAGACCCAGTACTTC
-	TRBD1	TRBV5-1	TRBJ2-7	CASSVRRDRGSEQYF	TGCGCCAGCAGCGTCCGCCGGGACAGGGGAAGCGAGCAGTACTTC
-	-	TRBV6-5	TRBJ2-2	CASSYSWGHISRELFF	TGTGCCAGCAGTTATAGCTGGGGGCATATTTCCAGGGAGCTGTTTTTT
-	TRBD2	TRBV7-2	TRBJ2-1	CASSLGAGGLYNEQFF	TGTGCCAGCAGCTTAGGAGCGGGGGGGCTCTACAATGAGCAGTTCTTC
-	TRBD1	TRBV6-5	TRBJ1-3	CASRRTGDAGNTIYF	TGTGCCAGCAGGAGGACAGGGGATGCTGGAAACACCATATATTTT
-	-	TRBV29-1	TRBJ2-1	CSVDGYYNEQFF	TGCAGCGTTGACGGGTACTACAATGAGCAGTTCTTC
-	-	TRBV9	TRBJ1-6	CASSGTTEIGSPLHF	TGTGCCAGCAGCGGTACAACGGAGATAGGTTCACCCCTCCACTTT
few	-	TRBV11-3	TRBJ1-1	CASSLRADEAFF	TGTGCCAGCAGCTTGAGGGCGGATGAAGCTTTCTTT
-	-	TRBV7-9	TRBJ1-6	CASSLGGDGLSPLHF	TGTGCCAGCAGCTTAGGCGGAGACGGCCTTTCACCCCTCCACTTT
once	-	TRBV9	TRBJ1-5	CASSVGENQPQHF	TGTGCCAGCAGCGTAGGGGAGAATCAGCCCCAGCATTTT
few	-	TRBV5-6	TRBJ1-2	CASSFQANYGYTF	TGTGCCAGCAGCTTCCAGGCCAACTATGGCTACACCTTC
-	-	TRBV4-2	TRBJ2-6	CASSSPAGANVLTF	TGTGCCAGCAGCTCCCCAGCTGGGGCCAACGTCCTGACTTTC
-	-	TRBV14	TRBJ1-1	CASDPGQFTEAFF	TGTGCCAGTGACCCCGGACAGTTCACTGAAGCTTTCTTT
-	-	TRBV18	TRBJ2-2	CASSPFSNWELFF	TGTGCCAGCTCACCATTTTCCAACTGGGAGCTGTTTTTT
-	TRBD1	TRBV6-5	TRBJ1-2	CASGLGQGMSYGYTF	TGTGCCAGCGGTTTGGGACAGGGTATGAGCTATGGCTACACCTTC
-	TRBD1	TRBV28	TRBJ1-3	CASSLPGTGGNTIYF	TGTGCCAGCAGTTTACCCGGGACAGGTGGAAACACCATATATTTT
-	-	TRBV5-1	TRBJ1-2	CASSLGVRKGYTF	TGCGCCAGCAGCTTGGGCGTCCGCAAGGGCTACACCTTC
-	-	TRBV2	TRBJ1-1	CASSYRQMNTEAFF	TGTGCCAGCAGTTATCGACAGATGAACACTGAAGCTTTCTTT
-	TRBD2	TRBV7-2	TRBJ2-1	CASSQGLAGNNEQFF	TGTGCCAGCAGCCAGGGACTAGCGGGTAACAATGAGCAGTTCTTC
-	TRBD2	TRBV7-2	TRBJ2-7	CASSPTSGENEQYF	TGTGCCAGCAGCCCCACTAGCGGGGAGAACGAGCAGTACTTC
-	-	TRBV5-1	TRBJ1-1	CASSLQAGTGSQAFF	TGCGCCAGCAGCTTACAGGCGGGTACAGGGAGTCAAGCTTTCTTT
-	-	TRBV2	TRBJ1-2	CASSEFLVLRPVYTF	TGTGCCAGCAGTGAATTCTTAGTCCTACGCCCTGTCTACACCTTC
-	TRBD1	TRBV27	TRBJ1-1	CASSLWDRAEAFF	TGTGCCAGCAGTTTATGGGACAGGGCTGAAGCTTTCTTT
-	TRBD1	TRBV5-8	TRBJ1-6	CASSLGGQTNSPLHF	TGTGCCAGCAGTTTGGGGGGACAGACGAATTCACCCCTCCACTTT
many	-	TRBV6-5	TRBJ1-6	CASSSQQGLNSPLHF	TGTGCCAGCAGTTCACAACAGGGTCTGAATTCACCCCTCCACTTT
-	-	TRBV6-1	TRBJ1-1	CASSEQLNTEAFF	TGTGCCAGCAGTGAACAGTTGAACACTGAAGCTTTCTTT
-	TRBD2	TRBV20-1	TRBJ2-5	CSASLAGGGVQETQYF	TGCAGTGCTAGTCTAGCGGGGGGAGGGGTACAAGAGACCCAGTACTTC
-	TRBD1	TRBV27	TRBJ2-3	CASSAGQGGDTQYF	TGTGCCAGCAGTGCGGGACAGGGCGGCGATACGCAGTATTTT
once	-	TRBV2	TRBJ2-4	CASLDSAKNIQYF	TGTGCCAGCCTCGACTCAGCCAAAAACATTCAGTACTTC
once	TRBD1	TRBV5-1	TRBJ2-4	CASTDGDRGFRAKNIQYF	TGCGCCAGCACGGACGGGGACAGGGGGTTCCGAGCCAAAAACATTCAGTACTTC
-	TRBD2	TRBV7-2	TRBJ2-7	CASAGDEQYF	TGTGCCAGCGCGGGGGACGAGCAGTACTTC
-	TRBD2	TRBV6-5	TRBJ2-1	CASITASGGLSKQFF	TGTGCCAGCATTACTGCTAGCGGGGGGCTTTCTAAGCAGTTCTTC
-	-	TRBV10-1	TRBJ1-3	CASSVTGGSGNTIYF	TGCGCCAGCAGTGTAACAGGCGGCTCTGGAAACACCATATATTTT
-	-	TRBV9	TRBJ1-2	CASSATDMPFYGYTF	TGTGCCAGCAGCGCGACAGACATGCCCTTCTATGGCTACACCTTC
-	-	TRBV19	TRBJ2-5	CASSSQGRETQYF	TGTGCCAGTAGTTCTCAGGGTAGGGAGACCCAGTACTTC
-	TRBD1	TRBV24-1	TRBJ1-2	CATSDHGQGTRGYTF	TGTGCCACCAGTGACCACGGACAGGGGACTCGTGGCTACACCTTC
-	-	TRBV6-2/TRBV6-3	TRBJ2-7	CASSWSAYEQYF	TGTGCCAGCAGTTGGTCGGCCTACGAGCAGTACTTC
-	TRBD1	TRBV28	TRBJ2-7	CASSRPTDREEQYF	TGTGCCAGCAGCCGACCCACGGACAGGGAGGAGCAGTACTTC
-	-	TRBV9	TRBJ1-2	CASSVAGGSNYGYTF	TGTGCCAGCAGCGTGGCGGGCGGATCTAACTATGGCTACACCTTC
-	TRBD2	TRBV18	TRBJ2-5	CASSPGLAQETQYF	TGTGCCAGCTCACCAGGACTAGCCCAAGAGACCCAGTACTTC
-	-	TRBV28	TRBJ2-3	CASSTQGRGVTDTQYF	TGTGCCAGCAGTACCCAGGGGAGGGGAGTCACAGATACGCAGTATTTT